This TCR beta chain comes out of a study of cytomegalovirus exposure and HLA in healthy donors. General study points: Subsequent analysis of the approximately 110 validation repertoires found a tendency for first-cohort TCR clusters to co-occur. Some public TCRs appeared in many individuals, while most sequences were rare. The study designated 164 TCR beta chains cytomegalovirus-associated.

V trimming: 2 bases; J trimming: 5 bases; junction bases outside the gene matches: 4. The CDR3 loop spans 13 amino acids. Germline V CDR1 and CDR2: GTSNPN, SVGIG (reference sequence). Separation from the 666-subject first cohort characterized the roughly 120-subject validation cohort, to which the donors belonged. Libraries were prepared by immunoSEQ multiplex PCR; TCRdb keeps only in-frame clonotypes and omits some of them. This repertoire shows approximately 97,000 clones, less than 95% found once; its top ten account for 0.7% to 0.9%. This clone was seen once. Its specificity is not known. The sequence came from a woman aged 18 to 35 in good health and CMV-seronegative. This chain links TRBV30 with TRBJ1-1; 8 bases are a match to TRBD1. Sequencing was done on a sample of PBMCs. CDR3 protein: CAWSRQGRTEAFF. CDR3 coding DNA: TGTGCCTGGAGTCGACAGGGGAGGACTGAAGCTTTCTTT.